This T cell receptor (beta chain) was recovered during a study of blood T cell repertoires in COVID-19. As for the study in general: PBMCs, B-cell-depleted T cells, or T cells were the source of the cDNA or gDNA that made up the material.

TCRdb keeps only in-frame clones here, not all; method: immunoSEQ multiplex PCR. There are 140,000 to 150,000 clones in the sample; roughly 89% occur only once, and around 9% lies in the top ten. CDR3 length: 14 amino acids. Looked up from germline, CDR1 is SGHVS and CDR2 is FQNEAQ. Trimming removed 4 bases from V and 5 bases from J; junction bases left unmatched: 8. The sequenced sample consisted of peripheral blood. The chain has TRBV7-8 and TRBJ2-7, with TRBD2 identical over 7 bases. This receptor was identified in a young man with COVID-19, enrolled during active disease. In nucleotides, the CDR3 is TGTGCCAGCAGCTCTAGCGGTTCCAGGGACGAGCAGTACTTC. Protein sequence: CASSSSGSRDEQYF.